A single sample gave rise to the 25 T cell receptor beta chains below, sequenced in a study of cytomegalovirus exposure and HLA in healthy donors. In the PCR, 60 Vbeta and 13 Jbeta primers were used. Generated by immunoSEQ multiplex PCR, the TCRdb table keeps only in-frame clones and is missing some. The sample includes approximately 92,000 clones, 81% of them seen just once. The sample comprised PBMCs. The receptors stem from a girl aged 2-10 years in good health and CMV-seropositive.

This chain links TRBV2 with TRBJ2-2; no firm D call. CDR3 length equals 12 residues. Per germline, CDR1 SNHLY and CDR2 FYNNEI. The V end lost 4 bases, the J end lost 4 bases, and 4 bases lay between the germline ends. This CDR3 is CASSGGTGELFF. The CDR3 nucleotides read TGTGCCAGCAGTGGAGGCACCGGGGAGCTGTTTTTT. Filled out from reference TRBV2 and TRBJ2-2, the complete variable domain reads EPEVTQTPSHQVTQMGQEVILRCVPISNHLYFYWYRQILGQKVEFLVSFYNNEISEKSEIFDDQFSVERPDGSNFTLKIRSTKLEDSAMYFCASSGGTGELFFGEGSRLTVL.

The chain carries TRBV7-8 and TRBJ2-6, with a weak D call TRBD1 (5 bases). This CDR3 contains 17 residues. V dropped 1 base and J dropped 4 bases, with 14 bases sitting between them. Germline V gives CDR1 SGHVS, CDR2 FQNEAQ. The CDR3 coding sequence is TGTGCCAGCAGCTTAGTTGGGGCAGGGAAGGGGGCCAACGTCCTGACTTTC. Residues: CASSLVGAGKGANVLTF.

This chain links TRBV5-6 with TRBJ1-1; perhaps TRBD1 as D (6 bases). Looked up from germline, CDR1 is SGHDT and CDR2 is YYEEEE. V lost 4 bases and J 0 bases, leaving 10 bases between the germline ends. The CDR3 contains 14 residues. The CDR3 spells CASSPGTLNTEAFF. The CDR3 DNA is TGTGCCAGCAGCCCCGGGACACTGAACACTGAAGCTTTCTTT. The variable domain in full, with the rest retrieved from reference TRBV5-6 and TRBJ1-1, is DAGVTQSPTHLIKTRGQQVTLRCSPKSGHDTVSWYQQALGQGPQFIFQYYEEEERQRGNFPDRFSGHQFPNYSSELNVNALLLGDSALYLCASSPGTLNTEAFFGQGTRLTVV.

The rearrangement links TRBV18 to TRBJ2-7; D is unresolved. Germline V gives CDR1 KGHSH, CDR2 LQKENI. Trimming took off 3 bases at V and 2 bases at J, with 11 bases between the two ends. The CDR3 length is 14 residues. The CDR3 reads CASSPERLTYEQYF. The CDR3 region has the DNA TGTGCCAGCTCACCCGAGAGACTTACCTACGAGCAGTACTTC.

The rearrangement links TRBV6-5 to TRBJ1-1; tentative D call: TRBD1 (5 bases). Germline V CDR1 and CDR2: MNHEY, SVGAGI. CDR3 size: 13 residues. Trimming shortened V by 2 bases and J by 6 bases, and 10 bases separated the two germline ends. The CDR3: CASSYNQGPEAFF. The CDR3, as DNA: TGTGCCAGCAGTTACAACCAGGGCCCTGAAGCTTTCTTT.

V usage is TRBV6-1 and J usage is TRBJ2-7, with 10 bases that match TRBD2. Per germline, CDR1 MNHNS and CDR2 SASEGT. The trim removed 3 bases at V and 4 bases at J, leaving 6 bases unmatched. The CDR3 sequence is 15 residues long. The CDR3 reads CASSDITSGVYEQYF. The CDR3 nucleotides are TGTGCCAGCAGTGATATTACTAGCGGGGTTTACGAGCAGTACTTC.

The chain has TRBV1 and TRBJ2-3; the table gives TRBD2 as D, unverified against the DNA. TRBV1 is a recognized pseudogene. This CDR3 spans 18 amino acids. CDR3 sequence reads: CTSSQTSGRGGATDTQYF. In DNA, the CDR3 is TGCACCAGCAGTCAGACTAGCGGGCGCGGAGGGGCGACAGATACGCAGTATTTT.

The chain links TRBV28 to TRBJ2-7; unclear D gene. CDR3 length equals 13 residues. Germline values: CDR1 MDHEN, CDR2 SYDVKM. V dropped 3 bases and J dropped 2 bases, with 8 bases sitting between them. CDR3 coding DNA: TGTGCCAGCAGTTTGAGACATACCTACGAGCAGTACTTC. Amino acid sequence: CASSLRHTYEQYF.

This sequence joins TRBV20-1 and TRBJ1-1; D uncertain. V was clipped by 6 bases and J by 11 bases, with 16 bases between them. Germline loops: CDR1 DFQATT, CDR2 SNEGSKA (reference sequence). This CDR3 region has 11 residues. The CDR3 region is CSAAEYPGAFF. As DNA, the CDR3 is TGCAGTGCCGCCGAGTACCCCGGGGCTTTCTTT.

This clone was found a few times. The chain combines TRBV29-1 with TRBJ1-2; D remains unclear. The CDR3 extends over 10 amino acids. Trimming removed 3 bases from V and 7 bases from J, with 6 bases in between. Germline V CDR1 and CDR2: SQVTM, ANQGSEA. The CDR3 is CSVESRGYTF. The DNA of the CDR3 is TGCAGCGTTGAGAGTCGTGGCTACACCTTC.

This clone was found a few times. The V and J genes are TRBV5-6 and TRBJ2-2, with 8 nucleotides matching TRBD1. J gave up 2 bases and V 3 bases, and 6 bases lay outside the gene matches. The germline V gene encodes CDR1 SGHDT and CDR2 YYEEEE. The CDR3 is made up of 16 amino acids. The CDR3 reads CASSWTGNFNTGELFF. The CDR3, as DNA: TGTGCCAGCAGCTGGACAGGGAACTTTAACACCGGGGAGCTGTTTTTT. The entire variable domain, with the rest obtained from reference TRBV5-6 and TRBJ2-2, is as follows: DAGVTQSPTHLIKTRGQQVTLRCSPKSGHDTVSWYQQALGQGPQFIFQYYEEEERQRGNFPDRFSGHQFPNYSSELNVNALLLGDSALYLCASSWTGNFNTGELFFGEGSRLTVL.

The chain combines TRBV7-6 with TRBJ2-1, with 9 bases that match TRBD2. The CDR3 sequence is 16 residues long. Germline values: CDR1 SGHVS, CDR2 FNYEAQ. J was trimmed by 1 base and V by 1 base; bases with no gene match: 2. The CDR3 here is CASSLGTSVSYNEQFF. The CDR3 nucleotides read TGTGCCAGCAGCTTAGGGACTAGCGTGTCCTACAATGAGCAGTTCTTC.

The V and J genes are TRBV7-9 and TRBJ2-7, with 7 bases fitting TRBD2. CDR1 and CDR2 (germline): SEHNR, FQNEAQ (reference sequence). The CDR3 is 13 residues long. The junction had 4 bases not matched to a gene; V was cut back by 6 bases and J by 2 bases. The CDR3 nucleotides are TGTGCCAGCAGGGGGGGGGATACCTACGAGCAGTACTTC. It specifies CASRGGDTYEQYF.

As to this clone: The junction differs from germline at one of its ends, possibly a read error. This chain joins TRBV29-1 and TRBJ2-7; 9 nucleotides line up with TRBD2. Germline V CDR1 and CDR2: SQVTM, ANQGSEA. This CDR3 comprises 14 residues. CDR3 coding DNA: TGCAGCGTAGAAGATAGCGGGAGTTCCTACGAGCAGTACTTC. Translation gives CSVEDSGSSYEQYF.

This chain uses TRBV30 with TRBJ2-5; weak D call: TRBD2 (6 bases). The CDR3 loop spans 12 amino acids. Germline CDR1 is GTSNPN and CDR2 is SVGIG (reference sequence). With 4 bases removed from V and 11 bases from J, the gap between germline ends came to 17 bases. CDR3 nucleotide sequence: TGTGCCTGGACCAAGACCCGGAGGGAGCAGTACTTC. It specifies CAWTKTRREQYF. The variable domain in full, completed from reference TRBV30 and TRBJ2-5, reads SQTIHQWPATLVQPVGSPLSLECTVEGTSNPNLYWYRQAAGRGLQLLFYSVGIGQISSEVPQNLSASRPQDRQFILSSKKLLLSDSGFYLCAWTKTRREQYFGPGTRLLVL.

The rearrangement uses TRBV29-1 and TRBJ2-1; unclear D gene. Trimming pared 6 bases from V and 4 bases from J, leaving 10 bases between. There are 12 residues in the CDR3. The germline V gene has CDR1 SQVTM and CDR2 ANQGSEA. The CDR3: CSVSWRYNEQFF. For the CDR3, the DNA is TGCAGCGTCTCTTGGAGATACAATGAGCAGTTCTTC.

This chain links TRBV6-5 with TRBJ1-1, with D unresolved. V shed 4 bases and J shed 2 bases, with 8 bases lying between them. Germline V CDR1 and CDR2: MNHEY, SVGAGI. The CDR3 is 13 amino acids. The CDR3 DNA is TGTGCCAGCAGTTCGGCAGGTAACACTGAAGCTTTCTTT. As protein: CASSSAGNTEAFF.

The J gene is TRBJ1-2, the V gene TRBV6-1; D gene uncertain. V shed 2 bases and J shed 4 bases, with 11 bases lying between them. The CDR3 covers 14 residues. Germline CDR1 MNHNS, CDR2 SASEGT. CDR3: CASSETGGFYGYTF. CDR3 nucleotides: TGTGCCAGCAGTGAAACCGGTGGTTTCTATGGCTACACCTTC.

This sequence joins TRBV4-3 and TRBJ2-1; D may be TRBD1 (6 bases). CDR1 and CDR2 (germline): LGHNA, YSLEER. V was shortened by 0 bases and J by 3 bases, with 12 bases between the two germline ends. The length of the CDR3 is 16 residues. The CDR3, as DNA: TGCGCCAGCAGCCAAGAAGTCAGGGGCTACTACAATGAGCAGTTCTTC. Translated, it gives CASSQEVRGYYNEQFF.

Only a few counts were recorded for this clone. The genes are TRBV6-4 and TRBJ2-3; 8 bases match TRBD2. CDR1 and CDR2 from the germline V gene are MRHNA and SNTAGT. This CDR3 comprises 14 residues. V lost 4 bases, J lost 0 bases, and 0 bases stayed unmatched. CDR3 residues: CASSASGSTDTQYF. In DNA, the CDR3 is TGTGCCAGCAGTGCTAGCGGGAGCACAGATACGCAGTATTTT.

The gene calls are TRBV28 and TRBJ1-3, with D possibly being TRBD1 (5 bases). CDR3 length: 14 residues. CDR1 is MDHEN, CDR2 SYDVKM, per germline. V gave up 5 bases and J gave up 3 bases, with 11 bases separating them. Here the CDR3 DNA reads TGTGCCAGCAGTCCCAGGGTGGATGGAAACACCATATATTTT. Its protein is CASSPRVDGNTIYF. The variable domain in full, completed from reference TRBV28 and TRBJ1-3, reads DVKVTQSSRYLVKRTGEKVFLECVQDMDHENMFWYRQDPGLGLRLIYFSYDVKMKEKGDIPEGYSVSREKKERFSLILESASTNQTSMYLCASSPRVDGNTIYFGEGSWLTVV.

With regard to this clone: The same CDR3 arises from other DNA sequences in this sample as well. The chain is built from TRBV30 and TRBJ1-2; possibly TRBD1 for D (5 bases). The length of the CDR3 is 13 residues. In germline, CDR1 is GTSNPN, CDR2 SVGIG (reference sequence). V was cut by 3 bases and J by 4 bases, with 12 bases left in between. CDR3 residues: CAWRAGPSYGYTF. The CDR3 DNA reads TGTGCCTGGAGGGCAGGGCCGTCCTATGGCTACACCTTC.

The table lists this clone with a count of one. The genes are TRBV5-8 and TRBJ1-5, with 7 bases aligning to TRBD1. Germline trimming cut 2 bases from V and 8 bases from J; bases unmatched to any gene: 16. CDR1 SGHTS and CDR2 YDEGEE come from the germline V gene. CDR3 length equals 17 residues. Here the CDR3 DNA reads TGTGCCAGCAGCTTTGGGACAGCGGCCCAGGGGAGTGAGCCCCAGCATTTT. It specifies CASSFGTAAQGSEPQHF.

The J gene is TRBJ1-1, the V gene TRBV30; TRBD1 might be the D (5 bases). The CDR3 extends over 13 amino acids. V lost 2 bases and J 6 bases, leaving 13 bases between the germline ends. Looked up from germline, CDR1 is GTSNPN and CDR2 is SVGIG (reference sequence). CDR3 DNA sequence: TGTGCCTGGAGTTTACAGGTTTTTGCTGAAGCTTTCTTT. Translation: CAWSLQVFAEAFF. The full variable domain, in which reference TRBV30 and TRBJ1-1 provide the parts outside the CDR3, is SQTIHQWPATLVQPVGSPLSLECTVEGTSNPNLYWYRQAAGRGLQLLFYSVGIGQISSEVPQNLSASRPQDRQFILSSKKLLLSDSGFYLCAWSLQVFAEAFFGQGTRLTVV.

The chain links TRBV30 to TRBJ2-5, with TRBD1 matching over 8 bases. CDR1 is GTSNPN, CDR2 SVGIG, per germline (reference sequence). With V trimmed by 2 bases and J by 7 bases, 12 bases remained unmatched. This CDR3 has 15 amino acids. The CDR3 coding sequence is TGTGCCTGGAGTAATGAGGCAGGGGGCGGACGGACCCAGTACTTC. Amino acids: CAWSNEAGGGRTQYF.